This T cell receptor (beta chain) was documented in a study of blood T cell repertoires in COVID-19. In germline, CDR1 is SGDLS, CDR2 YYNGEE. V was pared by 0 bases and J by 4 bases, with 11 bases of the junction left unmatched. The CDR3 is made up of 18 amino acids. Per the original methods: For nucleated cells, counts were estimated from reference gene primer amplification. Clones were sequenced by immunoSEQ multiplex PCR, and TCRdb holds only the in-frame ones, with some missing. V and J calls and clone size are as listed in that table; D and trimming were resolved from the DNA. Of fewer than 200,000 clones in the sample, 83% were seen once. This clone was detected a few times.

The sequence derives from a woman between 65 and 79 years old with COVID-19, enrolled during active disease. The sequencing sample was made of peripheral blood. The V gene is TRBV9, the J gene TRBJ2-5; 11 nucleotides agree with TRBD2. CDR3 DNA sequence: TGTGCCAGCAGCGTAGCAGGCCTAGCGGGAGGCGTAGGAGAGACCCAGTACTTC. Translation gives CASSVAGLAGGVGETQYF. The complete variable domain, with remaining parts taken from reference TRBV9 and TRBJ2-5, reads DSGVTQTPKHLITATGQRVTLRCSPRSGDLSVYWYQQSLDQGLQFLIQYYNGEERAKGNILERFSAQQFPDLHSELNLSSLELGDSALYFCASSVAGLAGGVGETQYFGPGTRLLVL.